The text below deals with one T cell receptor (beta chain). Antigen specificity is unknown. These data come from a study of CD8 T cells in Susac syndrome. Study outcomes and limitations: CD8+ clonal expansion in Susac was maximal in TEMRA cells and in active patients.

This CDR3 comprises 12 residues. Germline trimming cut 4 bases from V and 5 bases from J; bases unmatched to any gene: 1. Germline-derived CDR1 and CDR2 are SEHNR and FQNEAQ (reference sequence). After extraction with the RNeasy kit, about 0.5 to 1 ug of the RNA was reverse transcribed using random hexamers. TCRdb re-analysed the immunoSEQ multiplex PCR reads in MiXCR, keeping a single row per CDR3 protein. The sample contains approximately 80,000 distinct CDR3 sequences, roughly 94% of which appear only once. The clonotype comes from a human donor with Susac syndrome. Sequencing was done on a sample of CD8+ T cells from PBMCs. J is TRBJ2-7 and V is TRBV7-9; 8 nucleotides match TRBD1. The CDR3 region is CASSSQGDEQYF. CDR3 nucleotide sequence: TGTGCCAGCAGCTCACAGGGGGACGAGCAGTACTTC.